This T cell receptor beta chain was obtained from a study of T cell responses to AZD1222 COVID-19 vaccine. Notes on the study in general: Spike-specific TCR breadth rose after two AZD1222 doses, and depth rose as well.

V was pared by 1 base and J by 8 bases, with 14 bases of the junction left unmatched. CDR1 is GTSNPN, CDR2 SVGIG, per germline (reference sequence). The length of the CDR3 is 16 residues. The table came from immunoSEQ multiplex PCR; TCRdb's copy has only in-frame clones and leaves some out. Here the sample spans about 130,000 clones, 92% being singletons. Points on this clone: Its specificity is unknown.

This receptor was identified in an adult who received the AZD1222 COVID-19 vaccine. The J gene is TRBJ2-3, the V gene TRBV30; 8 bases map to TRBD2. Here the sequenced sample was peripheral blood, taken 28 days after the second AZD1222 dose. CDR3 sequence: CAWSASGPDRGSTQYF. The CDR3 region has the DNA TGTGCCTGGAGTGCTAGCGGGCCTGACCGGGGCAGTACGCAGTATTTT.